This is a list of T cell receptor beta chains from one sample in a study of response to subunit inactivated influenza vaccine. In TCRdb, the RT-PCR reads were re-called with MiXCR into one record per CDR3 protein. Of 400,000 to 550,000 distinct CDR3 sequences listed, 25% are singletons. The starting material was CD4+ T cells sorted from PBMCs, obtained 4 to 6 days after vaccination. The receptors were gathered from a man aged 45-65 years who received an inactivated influenza vaccine. Each CDR3 is given with its conserved first and last residue. The D gene is left open where the match is weak. Some rows have no size entry. The others give once, few or many, or a class for an expanded clone.

>TRBJ2-2|-|TRBD1|TRBV30
TGTGCCTCGACAGGGTACGGGGAGCTGTTTTTT
CASTGYGELFF
>TRBJ1-2|few|TRBD1|TRBV12-3/TRBV12-4
TGTGCCAGCAGTACACCGGGACAGGGGGGAAGTGGTAGTGGCTACACCTTC
CASSTPGQGGSGSGYTF
>TRBJ2-1|many|TRBD2|TRBV12-3/TRBV12-4
TGTGCCAGCAGTTCATTTAAGGGTAGCGGGGGGGCGGCTGAGCAGTTCTTC
CASSSFKGSGGAAEQFF
>TRBJ2-4|few|-|TRBV6-2/TRBV6-3
TGTGCCAGCAGTCCTCAGGGGACGGTGCTAGCCAAAAACATTCAGTACTTC
CASSPQGTVLAKNIQYF
>TRBJ2-3|-|-|TRBV27
TGTGCCAGCAGTCCGGGCGCAGGGAGACAGACCCAGGGCACGCAGTATTTT
CASSPGAGRQTQGTQYF
>TRBJ2-1|-|-|TRBV4-3
TGCGCCAGCAGCCAAGATCTAGGGGGGATTGGTCAGTTCTTC
CASSQDLGGIGQFF
>TRBJ2-3|-|TRBD2|TRBV20-1
TGCAGTGCTAGAGGCTTCCAGCGGGAGAAAGATACGCAGTATTTT
CSARGFQREKDTQYF
>TRBJ1-1|few|-|TRBV5-1
TGCGCCAGCAGCTGGCAGGGAGCTGAAGCTTTCTTT
CASSWQGAEAFF
>TRBJ2-5|few|-|TRBV7-7
TGTGCCAGCAGCTTACTAGGGACGGAGGAGACCCAGTACTTC
CASSLLGTEETQYF
>TRBJ2-3|-|TRBD2|TRBV25-1
TGTGCCAGCAGGACTAGCGGGAGAACAGATACGCAGTATTTT
CASRTSGRTDTQYF
>TRBJ2-1|few|TRBD2|TRBV9
TGTGCCAGCAGCGTCCTAGCGGGAAACTACAATGAGCAGTTCTTC
CASSVLAGNYNEQFF
>TRBJ1-1|-|-|TRBV28
TGTGCCAGCAGCTCCCCTCCCCAGGACACTGAAGCTTTCTTT
CASSSPPQDTEAFF
>TRBJ2-3|-|TRBD1|TRBV7-2
TGTGCCAGCAGCTTCGGCCAGGGGGCGGCAGATACGCAGTATTTT
CASSFGQGAADTQYF
>TRBJ2-7|-|TRBD1|TRBV29-1
TGCAGCGTTGATGGACAGGGCTACGAGCAGTACTTC
CSVDGQGYEQYF
>TRBJ2-7|-|TRBD1|TRBV7-2
TGTGCCAGCAGCGAAGGACAGGGACCATACGAGCAGTACTTC
CASSEGQGPYEQYF
>TRBJ2-2|once|-|TRBV3-1
TGTGCCAGCAGCCAAATCGGGGCCGGGGAGCTGTTTTTT
CASSQIGAGELFF
>TRBJ2-5|few|-|TRBV28
TGTGCCAGCAGTCGAGTCGGCGGGGAGACCCAGTACTTC
CASSRVGGETQYF
>TRBJ1-1|-|-|TRBV6-1
TGTGCCAGCAGTGAAAAGGGTCGAAGTACTGAAGCTTTCTTT
CASSEKGRSTEAFF
>TRBJ2-1|few|TRBD2|TRBV25-1
TGTGCCAGCAGTGAATTCGGGGGGACTAGCGGGAGGTACAATGAGCAGTTCTTC
CASSEFGGTSGRYNEQFF
>TRBJ2-7|few|-|TRBV12-3/TRBV12-4
TGTGCCAGCAGTTCCCGACAACCTAGCTCCTACGAGCAGTACTTC
CASSSRQPSSYEQYF
>TRBJ2-1|few|-|TRBV15
TGTGCCACCAGCAGAGATCGCTTTACAGTCACCTACAATGAGCAGTTCTTC
CATSRDRFTVTYNEQFF
>TRBJ2-5|-|TRBD2|TRBV12-3/TRBV12-4
TGTGCCAGCAGCCCTCCCGCCGGGACTAGCATGGTGGAGACCCAGTACTTC
CASSPPAGTSMVETQYF
>TRBJ2-1|-|-|TRBV7-2
TGTGCCAGCAGCTTCAGGGAAGGTGAGCAGTTCTTC
CASSFREGEQFF
>TRBJ1-1|many|TRBD1|TRBV29-1
TGCAGCGACGTCAGGGGGGAGAACACTGAAGCTTTCTTT
CSDVRGENTEAFF
>TRBJ1-6|-|-|TRBV7-2
TGTGCCAGCAGCTTAGAAAGCCAGATGAATTCACCCCTCCACTTT
CASSLESQMNSPLHF
>TRBJ2-3|-|-|TRBV10-3
TGTGCCATCAGCGGGACCTCACAGGGTTCAGATACGCAGTATTTT
CAISGTSQGSDTQYF
>TRBJ2-7|few|TRBD1|TRBV20-1
TGCAGTGCTGAGTACAGGACAGGGCTTTTCTACGAGCAGTACTTC
CSAEYRTGLFYEQYF
>TRBJ1-5|-|TRBD1|TRBV5-5
TGTGCCAGCAGCCCTGGGGACAGGGGATTGGGGCAGCCCCAGCATTTT
CASSPGDRGLGQPQHF